This TCR beta chain was documented in a study of T-cell memory formation after mild COVID-19. Sample barcodes and UMIs were carried by the TCR alpha and TCR beta cDNA libraries that 5'RACE generated with constant-segment primers. TCRdb recomputed calls from the 5' RACE reads with MiXCR, one row per CDR3 protein. The sample has about 200,000 distinct CDR3 sequences; 9.5% to 10% are singletons. CDR1 is DFQATT, CDR2 SNEGSKA, per germline (reference sequence). The CDR3 is made up of 13 amino acids. Between the trimmed V and J ends, which lost 3 bases and 8 bases, there was a span of 16 bases. Study-level findings and limits: Balance between CD4 and CD8 was seen in clones contracting day 15 to 85, and a CD4+ lean was seen in later expanders.

This clonotype showed up many times. Its target is unknown. This clonotype originated in a man between 18 and 35 years old who had mild COVID-19 (a few samples of this study predate the infection). Cell type and time point are not known. This chain uses TRBV20-1 with TRBJ1-2, with unresolved D. The sequenced sample was PBMCs or a T cell subset sorted from them (not recorded which). The DNA for the CDR3 is TGCAGTGCTAGGTTCAGGCTATCTTCAGGCTACACCTTC. Its translation: CSARFRLSSGYTF.